This T cell receptor (beta chain) was sequenced for a study of blood T cell repertoires in COVID-19. V trimming: 5 bases; J trimming: 2 bases; junction bases outside the gene matches: 0. CDR3 length: 13 amino acids. Sequenced by immunoSEQ multiplex PCR; TCRdb stores in-frame clones only, minus some. This sample yields some 200,000 clones, of which around nine tenths are seen a single time; approximately 12% belongs to the top ten. The chain recombines TRBV12-3 or TRBV12-4 with TRBJ2-1; 7 nucleotides align to TRBD2. The receptor was derived from a woman between 18 and 30 years old who had recovered from COVID-19. Sequences were obtained from peripheral blood. CDR3 sequence: CASSGTTYNEQFF. The CDR3 DNA is TGTGCCAGCAGTGGGACTACCTACAATGAGCAGTTCTTC.